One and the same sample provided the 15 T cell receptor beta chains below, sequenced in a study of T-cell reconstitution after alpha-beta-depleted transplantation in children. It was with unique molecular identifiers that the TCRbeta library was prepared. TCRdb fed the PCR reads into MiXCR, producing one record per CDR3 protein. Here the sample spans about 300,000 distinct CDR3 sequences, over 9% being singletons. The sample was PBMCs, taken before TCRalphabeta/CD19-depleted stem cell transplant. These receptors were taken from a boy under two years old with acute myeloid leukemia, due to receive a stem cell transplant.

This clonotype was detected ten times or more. In nucleotides, the CDR3 is TGTGCCAGCAGTTTCAGGGGGCAATACAATCAGCCCCAGCATTTT. This codes for CASSFRGQYNQPQHF. The chain couples TRBV12-3 or TRBV12-4 to TRBJ1-5; 8 nucleotides line up with TRBD1. The trim removed 3 bases at V and 3 bases at J, leaving 4 bases unmatched. This CDR3 is built from 15 residues.

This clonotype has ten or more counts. The CDR3 region is CASSRSRSHPNTEAFF. The CDR3 nucleotides read TGTGCCAGCAGCCGTTCTCGGTCGCACCCCAACACTGAAGCTTTCTTT. The V call is TRBV7-2, the J call TRBJ1-1; D unclear. Germline-derived CDR1 and CDR2 are SGHTA and FQGNSA. The CDR3 runs 16 residues. V was cut by 5 bases and J by 2 bases, with 18 bases left in between.

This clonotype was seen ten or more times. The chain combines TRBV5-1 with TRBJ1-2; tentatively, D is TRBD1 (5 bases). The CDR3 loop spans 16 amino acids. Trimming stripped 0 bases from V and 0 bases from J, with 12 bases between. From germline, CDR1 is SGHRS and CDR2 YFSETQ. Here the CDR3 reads CASSLEPTGANYGYTF. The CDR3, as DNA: TGCGCCAGCAGCTTGGAGCCTACAGGAGCTAACTATGGCTACACCTTC. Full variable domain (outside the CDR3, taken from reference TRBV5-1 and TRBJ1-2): KAGVTQTPRYLIKTRGQQVTLSCSPISGHRSVSWYQQTPGQGLQFLFEYFSETQRNKGNFPGRFSGRQFSNSRSEMNVSTLELGDSALYLCASSLEPTGANYGYTFGSGTRLTVV.

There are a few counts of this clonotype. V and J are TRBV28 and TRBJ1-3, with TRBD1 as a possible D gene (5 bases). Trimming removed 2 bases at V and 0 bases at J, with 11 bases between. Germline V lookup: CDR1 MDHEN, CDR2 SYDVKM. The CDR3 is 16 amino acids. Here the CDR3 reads CASSLLPGGSGNTIYF. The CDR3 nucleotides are TGTGCCAGCAGTTTACTCCCTGGGGGCTCTGGAAACACCATATATTTT.

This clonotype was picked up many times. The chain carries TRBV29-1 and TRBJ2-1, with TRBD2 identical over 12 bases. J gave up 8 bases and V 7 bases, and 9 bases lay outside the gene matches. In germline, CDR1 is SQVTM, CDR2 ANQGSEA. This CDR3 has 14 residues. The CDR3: CSAILAGGPDEQFF. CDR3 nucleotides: TGCAGCGCCATTCTAGCGGGAGGGCCGGATGAGCAGTTCTTC.

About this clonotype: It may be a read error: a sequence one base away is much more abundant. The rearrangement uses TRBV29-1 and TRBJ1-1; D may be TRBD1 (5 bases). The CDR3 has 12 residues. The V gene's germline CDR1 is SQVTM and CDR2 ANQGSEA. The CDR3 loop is CSVWGFSTESFF. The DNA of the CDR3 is TGCAGCGTTTGGGGGTTTTCCACTGAATCTTTCTTT.

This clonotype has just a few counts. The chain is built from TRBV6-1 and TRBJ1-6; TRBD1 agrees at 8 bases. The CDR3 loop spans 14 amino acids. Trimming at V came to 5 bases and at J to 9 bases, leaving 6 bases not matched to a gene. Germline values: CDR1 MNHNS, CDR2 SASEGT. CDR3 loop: CASSRQGKASPLHF. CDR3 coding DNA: TGTGCCAGCAGTCGACAGGGGAAAGCTTCACCCCTCCACTTT.

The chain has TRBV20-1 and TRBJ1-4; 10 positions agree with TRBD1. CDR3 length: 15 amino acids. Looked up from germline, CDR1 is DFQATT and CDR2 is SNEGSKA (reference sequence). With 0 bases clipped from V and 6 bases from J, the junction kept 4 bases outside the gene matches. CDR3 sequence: CSARDQGTGDEKLFF. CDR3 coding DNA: TGCAGTGCTAGAGATCAGGGGACAGGGGATGAAAAACTGTTTTTT.

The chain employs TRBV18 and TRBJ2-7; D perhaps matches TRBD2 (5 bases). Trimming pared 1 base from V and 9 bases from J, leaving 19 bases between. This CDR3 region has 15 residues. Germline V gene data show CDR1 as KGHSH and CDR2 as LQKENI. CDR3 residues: CASSPQSSFSSGQYF. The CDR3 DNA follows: TGTGCCAGCTCACCACAGTCTAGCTTTTCCAGCGGGCAGTACTTC.

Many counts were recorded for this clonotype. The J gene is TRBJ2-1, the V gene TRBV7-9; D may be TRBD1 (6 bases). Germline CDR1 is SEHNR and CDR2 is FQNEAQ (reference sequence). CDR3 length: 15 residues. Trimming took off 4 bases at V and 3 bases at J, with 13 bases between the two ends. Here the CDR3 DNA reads TGTGCCAGCAGCTCGGACAGACGTCGCTACAATGAGCAGTTCTTC. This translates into CASSSDRRRYNEQFF.

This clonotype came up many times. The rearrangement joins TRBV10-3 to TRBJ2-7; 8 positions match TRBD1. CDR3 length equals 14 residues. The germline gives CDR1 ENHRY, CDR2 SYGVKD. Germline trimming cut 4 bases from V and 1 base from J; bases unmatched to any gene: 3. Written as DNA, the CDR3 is TGTGCCATCAGTGGGACAGGGTCATCCTACGAGCAGTACTTC. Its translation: CAISGTGSSYEQYF.

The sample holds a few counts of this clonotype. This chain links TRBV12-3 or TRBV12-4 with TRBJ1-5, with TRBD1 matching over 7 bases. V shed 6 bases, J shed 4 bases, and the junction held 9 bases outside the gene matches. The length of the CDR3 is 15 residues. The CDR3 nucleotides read TGTGCCAGCAGACTCCCAGGGGGGGGAAATCAGCCCCAGCATTTT. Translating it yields CASRLPGGGNQPQHF.

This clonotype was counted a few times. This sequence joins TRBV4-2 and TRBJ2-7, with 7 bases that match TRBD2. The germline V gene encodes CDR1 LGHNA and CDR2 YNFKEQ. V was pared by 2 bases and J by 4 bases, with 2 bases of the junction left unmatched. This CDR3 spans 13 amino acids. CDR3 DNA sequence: TGTGCCAGCAGCCAATCTAGCGGATACGAGCAGTACTTC. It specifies CASSQSSGYEQYF.

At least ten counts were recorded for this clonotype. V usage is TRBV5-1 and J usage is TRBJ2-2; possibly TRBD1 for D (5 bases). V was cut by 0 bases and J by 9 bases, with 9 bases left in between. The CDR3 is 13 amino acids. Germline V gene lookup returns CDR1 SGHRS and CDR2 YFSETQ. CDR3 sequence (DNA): TGCGCCAGCAGCTTGGGACAGCTCCGGGAGCTGTTTTTT. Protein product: CASSLGQLRELFF.

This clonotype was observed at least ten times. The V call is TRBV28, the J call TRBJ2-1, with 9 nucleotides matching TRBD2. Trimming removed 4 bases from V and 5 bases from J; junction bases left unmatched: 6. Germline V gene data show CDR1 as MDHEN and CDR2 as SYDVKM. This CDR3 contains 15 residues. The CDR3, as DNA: TGTGCCAGCAGTTGGTTTCTAGCGGGAAACAATGAGCAGTTCTTC. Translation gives CASSWFLAGNNEQFF.